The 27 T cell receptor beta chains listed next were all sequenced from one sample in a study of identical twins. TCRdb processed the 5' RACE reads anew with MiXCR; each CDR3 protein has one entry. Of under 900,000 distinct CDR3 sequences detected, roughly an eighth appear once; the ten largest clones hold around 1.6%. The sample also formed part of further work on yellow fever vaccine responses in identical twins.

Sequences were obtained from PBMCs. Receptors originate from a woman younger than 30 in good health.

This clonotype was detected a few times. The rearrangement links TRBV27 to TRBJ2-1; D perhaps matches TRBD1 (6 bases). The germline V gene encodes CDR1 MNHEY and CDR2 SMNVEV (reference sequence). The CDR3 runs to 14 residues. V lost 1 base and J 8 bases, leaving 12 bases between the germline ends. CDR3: CASSLWGQPDEQFF. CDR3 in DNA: TGTGCCAGCAGTTTATGGGGGCAGCCCGATGAGCAGTTCTTC.

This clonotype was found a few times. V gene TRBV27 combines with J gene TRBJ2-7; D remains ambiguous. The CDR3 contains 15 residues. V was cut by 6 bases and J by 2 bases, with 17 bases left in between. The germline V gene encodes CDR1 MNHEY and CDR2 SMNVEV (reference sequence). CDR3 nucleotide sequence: TGTGCCAGCAGCCTCATTCCCGCCGTTCCCTACGAGCAGTACTTC. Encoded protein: CASSLIPAVPYEQYF.

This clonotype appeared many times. This chain's CDR3 is CASSSAVISETQYF. CDR3 DNA sequence: TGCGCCAGCAGCTCAGCGGTAATCTCAGAGACCCAGTACTTC. This sequence joins TRBV5-1 and TRBJ2-5; a weak D match, TRBD2 (5 bases). Trimming took 3 bases from V and 4 from J, leaving 13 bases between them. The CDR3 consists of 14 residues. Germline CDR1 SGHRS, CDR2 YFSETQ.

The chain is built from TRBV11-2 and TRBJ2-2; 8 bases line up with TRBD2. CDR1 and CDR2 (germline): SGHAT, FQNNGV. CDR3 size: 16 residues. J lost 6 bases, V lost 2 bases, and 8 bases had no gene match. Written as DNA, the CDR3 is TGTGCCAGCAGCTTATCCTCGGGAGGGCCGCCCGGGGAGCTGTTTTTT. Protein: CASSLSSGGPPGELFF.

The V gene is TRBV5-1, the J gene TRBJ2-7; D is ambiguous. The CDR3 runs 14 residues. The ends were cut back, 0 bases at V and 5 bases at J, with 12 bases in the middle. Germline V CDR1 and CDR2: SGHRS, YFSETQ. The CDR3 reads CASSLEVGRHEQYF. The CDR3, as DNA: TGCGCCAGCAGCTTGGAGGTGGGCCGCCACGAGCAGTACTTC. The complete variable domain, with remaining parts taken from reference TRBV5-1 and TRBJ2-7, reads KAGVTQTPRYLIKTRGQQVTLSCSPISGHRSVSWYQQTPGQGLQFLFEYFSETQRNKGNFPGRFSGRQFSNSRSEMNVSTLELGDSALYLCASSLEVGRHEQYFGPGTRLTVT.

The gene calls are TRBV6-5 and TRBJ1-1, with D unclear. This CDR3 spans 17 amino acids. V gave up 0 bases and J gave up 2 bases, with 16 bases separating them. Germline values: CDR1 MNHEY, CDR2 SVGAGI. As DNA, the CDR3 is TGTGCCAGCAGTTACTCGAGCGGGTGGGCAGCCAACACTGAAGCTTTCTTT. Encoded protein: CASSYSSGWAANTEAFF.

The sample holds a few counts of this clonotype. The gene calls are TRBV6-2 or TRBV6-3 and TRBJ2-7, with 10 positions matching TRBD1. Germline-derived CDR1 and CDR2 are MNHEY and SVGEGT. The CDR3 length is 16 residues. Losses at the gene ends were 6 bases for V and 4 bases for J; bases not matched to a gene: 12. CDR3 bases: TGTGCCAGCAGCCAACCGCCGGGACAGGGGATTTACGAGCAGTACGTC. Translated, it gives CASSQPPGQGIYEQYV.

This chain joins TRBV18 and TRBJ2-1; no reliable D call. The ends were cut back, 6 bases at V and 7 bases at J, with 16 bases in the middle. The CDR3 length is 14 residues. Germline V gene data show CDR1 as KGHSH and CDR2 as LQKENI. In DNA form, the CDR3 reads TGTGCCAGCTCGCCGGAAACTCTACGGAATGAGCAGTTCTTC. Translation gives CASSPETLRNEQFF.

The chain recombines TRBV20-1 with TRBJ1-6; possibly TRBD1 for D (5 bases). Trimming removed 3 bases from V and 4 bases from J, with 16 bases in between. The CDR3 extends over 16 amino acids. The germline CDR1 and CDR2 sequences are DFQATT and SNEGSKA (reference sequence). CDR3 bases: TGCAGTGCTAGGGAGGGACTCGTTGGATATAATTCACCCCTCCACTTT. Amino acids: CSAREGLVGYNSPLHF.

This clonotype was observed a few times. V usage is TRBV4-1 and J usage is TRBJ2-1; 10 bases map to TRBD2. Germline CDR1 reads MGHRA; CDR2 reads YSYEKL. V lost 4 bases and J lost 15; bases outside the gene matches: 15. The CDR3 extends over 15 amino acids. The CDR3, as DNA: TGCGCCAGCAGCCTTAGGGGAACTAGCGGGACTACGGGGTTCTTC. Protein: CASSLRGTSGTTGFF.

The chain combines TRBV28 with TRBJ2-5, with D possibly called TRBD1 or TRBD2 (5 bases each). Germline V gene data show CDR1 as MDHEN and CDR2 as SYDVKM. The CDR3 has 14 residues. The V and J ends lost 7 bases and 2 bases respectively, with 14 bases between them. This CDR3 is CASITGPSQETQYF. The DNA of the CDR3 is TGTGCCAGCATCACGGGACCGTCACAAGAGACCCAGTACTTC.

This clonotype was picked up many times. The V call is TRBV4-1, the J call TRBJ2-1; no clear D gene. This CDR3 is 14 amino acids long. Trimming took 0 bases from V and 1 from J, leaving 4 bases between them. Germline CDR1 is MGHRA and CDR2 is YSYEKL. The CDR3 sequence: CASSQDGSYNEQFF. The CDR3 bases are TGCGCCAGCAGCCAAGATGGGTCCTACAATGAGCAGTTCTTC.

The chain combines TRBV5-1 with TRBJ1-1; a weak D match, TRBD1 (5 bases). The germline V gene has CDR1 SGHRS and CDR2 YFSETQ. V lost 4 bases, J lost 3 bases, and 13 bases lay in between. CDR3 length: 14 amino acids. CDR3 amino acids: CASSPGGEHTEAFF. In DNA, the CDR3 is TGCGCCAGCAGCCCGGGGGGGGAACACACTGAAGCTTTCTTT.

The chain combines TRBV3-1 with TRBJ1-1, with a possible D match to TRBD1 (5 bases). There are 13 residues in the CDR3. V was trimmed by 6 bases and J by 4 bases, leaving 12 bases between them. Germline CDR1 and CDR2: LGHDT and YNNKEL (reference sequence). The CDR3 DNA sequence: TGTGCCAGCAGGTGGGGGGTAGGCACTGAAGCTTTCTTT. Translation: CASRWGVGTEAFF.

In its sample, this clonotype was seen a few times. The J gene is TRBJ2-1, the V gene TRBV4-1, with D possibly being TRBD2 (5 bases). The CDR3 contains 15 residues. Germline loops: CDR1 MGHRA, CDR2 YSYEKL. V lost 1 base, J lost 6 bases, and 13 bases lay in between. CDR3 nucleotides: TGCGCCAGCAGCCAAGGAGCGGCTAGATTCAATGAGCAGTTCTTC. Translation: CASSQGAARFNEQFF.

The CDR3, as DNA: TGTGCCAGTAGCCAATTAGCGGGGGGGGGCGCAAATGAGCAGTTCTTC. Its translation is CASSQLAGGGANEQFF. The V call is TRBV19, the J call TRBJ2-1; TRBD2 agrees at 11 bases. CDR1 is LNHDA, CDR2 SQIVND, per germline (reference sequence). The CDR3 sequence is 16 residues long. V gave up 6 bases and J gave up 7 bases; unmatched junction bases: 11.

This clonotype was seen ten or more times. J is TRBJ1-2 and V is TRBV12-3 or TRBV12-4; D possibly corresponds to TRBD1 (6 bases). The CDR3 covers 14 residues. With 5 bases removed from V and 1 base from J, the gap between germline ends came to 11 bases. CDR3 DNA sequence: TGTGCCAGCAGTCTCAGGGGAGTTAACTATGGCTACACCTTC. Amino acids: CASSLRGVNYGYTF.

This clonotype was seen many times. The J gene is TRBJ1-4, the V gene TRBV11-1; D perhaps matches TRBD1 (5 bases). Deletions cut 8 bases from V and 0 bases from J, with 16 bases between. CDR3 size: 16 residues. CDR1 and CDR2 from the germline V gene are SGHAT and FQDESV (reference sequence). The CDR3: CASSRGSSATNEKLFF. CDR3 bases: TGTGCCAGCTCGAGGGGCAGTTCTGCAACTAATGAAAAACTGTTTTTT. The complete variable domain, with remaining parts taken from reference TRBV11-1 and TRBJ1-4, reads EAEVAQSPRYKITEKSQAVAFWCDPISGHATLYWYRQILGQGPELLVQFQDESVVDDSQLPKDRFSAERLKGVDSTLKIQPAELGDSAMYLCASSRGSSATNEKLFFGSGTQLSVL.

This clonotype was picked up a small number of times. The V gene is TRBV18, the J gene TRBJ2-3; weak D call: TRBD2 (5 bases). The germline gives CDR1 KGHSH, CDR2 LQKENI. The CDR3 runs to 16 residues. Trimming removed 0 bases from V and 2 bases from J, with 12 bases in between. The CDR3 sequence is CASSPPSGKYTDTQYF. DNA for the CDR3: TGTGCCAGCTCACCACCCTCGGGGAAATACACAGATACGCAGTATTTT.

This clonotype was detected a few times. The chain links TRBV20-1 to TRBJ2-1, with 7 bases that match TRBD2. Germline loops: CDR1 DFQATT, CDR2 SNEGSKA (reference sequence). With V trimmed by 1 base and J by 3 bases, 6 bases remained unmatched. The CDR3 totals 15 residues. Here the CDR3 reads CSARVSGTNYNEQFF. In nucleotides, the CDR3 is TGCAGTGCTAGAGTCTCCGGGACTAACTACAATGAGCAGTTCTTC.

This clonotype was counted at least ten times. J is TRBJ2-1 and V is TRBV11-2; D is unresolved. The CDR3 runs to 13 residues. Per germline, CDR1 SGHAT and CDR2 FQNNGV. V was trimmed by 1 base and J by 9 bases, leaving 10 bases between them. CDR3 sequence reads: CASSLVVATEQFF. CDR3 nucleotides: TGTGCCAGCAGCTTAGTGGTGGCCACTGAGCAGTTCTTC.

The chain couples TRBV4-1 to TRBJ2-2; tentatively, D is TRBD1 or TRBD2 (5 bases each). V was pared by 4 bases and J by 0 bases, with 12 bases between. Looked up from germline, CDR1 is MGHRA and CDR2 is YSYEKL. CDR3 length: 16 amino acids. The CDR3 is CASSLGPRPNTGELFF. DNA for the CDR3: TGCGCCAGCAGCCTGGGACCGAGACCGAACACCGGGGAGCTGTTTTTT.

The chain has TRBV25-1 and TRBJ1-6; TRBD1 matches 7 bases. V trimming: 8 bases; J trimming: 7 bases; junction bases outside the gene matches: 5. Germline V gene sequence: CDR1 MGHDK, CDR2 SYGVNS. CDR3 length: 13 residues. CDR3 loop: CASRDRENSPLHF. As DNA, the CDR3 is TGTGCCAGCCGGGACAGAGAAAATTCACCCCTCCACTTT.

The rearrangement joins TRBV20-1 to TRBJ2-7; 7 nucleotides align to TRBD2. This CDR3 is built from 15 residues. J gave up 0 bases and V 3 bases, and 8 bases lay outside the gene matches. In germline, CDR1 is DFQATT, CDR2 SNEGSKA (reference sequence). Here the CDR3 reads CSARGLAASSYEQYF. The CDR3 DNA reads TGCAGTGCTAGGGGGCTAGCGGCCAGCTCCTACGAGCAGTACTTC.

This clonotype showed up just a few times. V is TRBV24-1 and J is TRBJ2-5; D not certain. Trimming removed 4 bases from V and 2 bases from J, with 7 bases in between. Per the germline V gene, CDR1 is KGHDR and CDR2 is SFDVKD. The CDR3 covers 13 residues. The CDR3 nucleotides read TGTGCCACCAGTGACCGACGACAAGAGACCCAGTACTTC. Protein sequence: CATSDRRQETQYF.

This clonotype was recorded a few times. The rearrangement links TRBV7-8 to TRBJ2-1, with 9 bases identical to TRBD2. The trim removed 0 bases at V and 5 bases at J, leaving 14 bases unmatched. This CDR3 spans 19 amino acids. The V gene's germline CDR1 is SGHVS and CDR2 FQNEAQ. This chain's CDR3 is CASSLASLAGVQGHNEQFF. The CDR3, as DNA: TGTGCCAGCAGCTTAGCTAGTTTAGCGGGAGTCCAGGGCCACAATGAGCAGTTCTTC. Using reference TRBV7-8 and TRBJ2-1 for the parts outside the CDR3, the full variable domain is GAGVSQSPRYKVAKRGQDVALRCDPISGHVSLFWYQQALGQGPEFLTYFQNEAQLDKSGLPSDRFFAERPEGSVSTLKIQRTQQEDSAVYLCASSLASLAGVQGHNEQFFGPGTRLTVL.

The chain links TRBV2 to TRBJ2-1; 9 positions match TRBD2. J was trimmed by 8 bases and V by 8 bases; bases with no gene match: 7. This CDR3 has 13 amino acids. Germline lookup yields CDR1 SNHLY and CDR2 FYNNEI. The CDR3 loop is CASLAGVGDEQFF. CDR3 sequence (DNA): TGTGCCAGCTTAGCGGGAGTAGGCGATGAGCAGTTCTTC.